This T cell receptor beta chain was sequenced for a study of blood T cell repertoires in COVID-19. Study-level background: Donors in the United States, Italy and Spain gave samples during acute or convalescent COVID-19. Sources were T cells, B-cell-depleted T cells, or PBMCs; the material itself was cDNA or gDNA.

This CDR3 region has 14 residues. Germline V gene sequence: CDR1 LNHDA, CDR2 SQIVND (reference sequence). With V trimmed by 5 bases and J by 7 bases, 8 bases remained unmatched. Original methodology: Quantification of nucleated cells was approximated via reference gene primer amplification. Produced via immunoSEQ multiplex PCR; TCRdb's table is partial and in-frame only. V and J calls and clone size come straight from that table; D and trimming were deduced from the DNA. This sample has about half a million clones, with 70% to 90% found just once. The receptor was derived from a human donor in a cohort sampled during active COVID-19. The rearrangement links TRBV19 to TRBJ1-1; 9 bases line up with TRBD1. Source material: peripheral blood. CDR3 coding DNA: TGTGCCAGTAGTGCCCCGGGACAGGGTATTGAAGCTTTCTTT. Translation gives CASSAPGQGIEAFF.